This paragraph covers one TCR beta chain sequence. V was clipped by 1 base and J by 10 bases; unmatched bases: 2. The V gene's germline CDR1 is MDHEN and CDR2 SYDVKM. The CDR3 totals 12 residues. The data originate from a study of identical twins. Unique molecular identifiers were present on the cDNA, and a universal primer site came from template switching. MiXCR, run by TCRdb on the 5' RACE reads, gives a single entry per CDR3 protein. The data show 400,000 to 500,000 distinct CDR3 sequences, with around a sixth seen just once and roughly an eighth held by the top ten. The V and J genes are TRBV28 and TRBJ2-7; 9 bases match TRBD2. The sample was naive T cells sorted from blood. This sequence was found in a man between 45 and 60 years old in good health. The CDR3 bases are TGTGCCAGCAGTTTATCGCGGGGGGGACAGTACTTC. Amino acid sequence: CASSLSRGGQYF.